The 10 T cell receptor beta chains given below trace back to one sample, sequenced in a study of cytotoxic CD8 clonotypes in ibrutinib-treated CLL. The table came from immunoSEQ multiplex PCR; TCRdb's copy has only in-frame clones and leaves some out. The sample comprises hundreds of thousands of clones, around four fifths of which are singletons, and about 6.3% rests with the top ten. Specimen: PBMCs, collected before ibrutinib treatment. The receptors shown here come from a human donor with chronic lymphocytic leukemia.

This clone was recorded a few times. CDR3 region: CASSRDRDYEQYF. As DNA, the CDR3 is TGCGCCAGCAGCCGGGACAGGGACTACGAGCAGTACTTC. The V gene is TRBV10-1, the J gene TRBJ2-7, with 9 nucleotides matching TRBD1. CDR1 and CDR2 (germline): WNHNN, SYGVQD (reference sequence). V was pared by 6 bases and J by 3 bases, with 3 bases of the junction left unmatched. CDR3 length: 13 residues.

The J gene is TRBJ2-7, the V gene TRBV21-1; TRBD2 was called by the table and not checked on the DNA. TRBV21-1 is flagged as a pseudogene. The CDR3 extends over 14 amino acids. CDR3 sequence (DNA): TGTGCCAGCAGCAAAGCGCTTCGGGGTTTCGAGCAGTACTTC. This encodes CASSKALRGFEQYF.

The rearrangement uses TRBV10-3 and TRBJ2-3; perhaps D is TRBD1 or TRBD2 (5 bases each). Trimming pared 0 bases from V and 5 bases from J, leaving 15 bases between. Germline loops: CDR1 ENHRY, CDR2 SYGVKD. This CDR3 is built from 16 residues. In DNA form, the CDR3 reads TGTGCCATCAGTGAGTCTCGACAGCCGGAGGTAGATACGCAGTATTTT. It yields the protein CAISESRQPEVDTQYF.

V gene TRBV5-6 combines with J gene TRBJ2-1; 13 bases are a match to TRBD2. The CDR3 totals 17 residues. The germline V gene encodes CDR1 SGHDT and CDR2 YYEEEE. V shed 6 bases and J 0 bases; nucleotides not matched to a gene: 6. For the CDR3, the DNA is TGTGCCAGCACCGTGGGACTAGCGGGAAGCTCCTACAATGAGCAGTTCTTC. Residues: CASTVGLAGSSYNEQFF.

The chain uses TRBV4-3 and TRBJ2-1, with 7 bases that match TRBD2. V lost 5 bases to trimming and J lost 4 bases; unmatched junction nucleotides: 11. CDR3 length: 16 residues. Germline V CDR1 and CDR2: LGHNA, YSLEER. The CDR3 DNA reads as TGCGCCAGCAGCTACCACACAGCGGGAAAATACAATGAGCAGTTCTTC. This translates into CASSYHTAGKYNEQFF.

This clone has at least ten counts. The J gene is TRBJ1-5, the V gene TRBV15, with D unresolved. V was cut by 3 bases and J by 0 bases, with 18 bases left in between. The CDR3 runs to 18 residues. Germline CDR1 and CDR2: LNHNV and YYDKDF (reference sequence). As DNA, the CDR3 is TGTGCCACCAGCAGCTCCCGTTCCGGGGAATATAGCAATCAGCCCCAGCATTTT. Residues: CATSSSRSGEYSNQPQHF. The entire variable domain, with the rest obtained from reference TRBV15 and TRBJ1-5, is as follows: DAMVIQNPRYQVTQFGKPVTLSCSQTLNHNVMYWYQQKSSQAPKLLFHYYDKDFNNEADTPDNFQSRRPNTSFCFLDIRSPGLGDTAMYLCATSSSRSGEYSNQPQHFGDGTRLSIL.

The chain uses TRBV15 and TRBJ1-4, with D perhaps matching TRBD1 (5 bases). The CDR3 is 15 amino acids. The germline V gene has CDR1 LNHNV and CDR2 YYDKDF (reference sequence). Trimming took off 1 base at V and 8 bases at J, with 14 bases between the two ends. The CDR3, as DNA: TGTGCCACCAGCAGAGCGGGTGGGGCAGGGGAAAAACTGTTTTTT. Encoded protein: CATSRAGGAGEKLFF.

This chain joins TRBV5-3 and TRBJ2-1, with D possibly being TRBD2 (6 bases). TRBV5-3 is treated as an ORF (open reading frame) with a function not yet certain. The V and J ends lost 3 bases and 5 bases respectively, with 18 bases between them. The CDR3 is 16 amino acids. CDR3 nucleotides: TGTGCCAGAAGCTGGGGGGACCTCTTATTGGACAATGAGCAGTTCTTC. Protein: CARSWGDLLLDNEQFF.

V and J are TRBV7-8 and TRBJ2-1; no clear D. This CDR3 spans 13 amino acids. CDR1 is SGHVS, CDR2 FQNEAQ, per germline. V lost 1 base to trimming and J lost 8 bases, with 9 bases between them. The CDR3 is CASSLVPRDEQFF. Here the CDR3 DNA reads TGTGCCAGCAGCTTAGTCCCTCGAGATGAGCAGTTCTTC.

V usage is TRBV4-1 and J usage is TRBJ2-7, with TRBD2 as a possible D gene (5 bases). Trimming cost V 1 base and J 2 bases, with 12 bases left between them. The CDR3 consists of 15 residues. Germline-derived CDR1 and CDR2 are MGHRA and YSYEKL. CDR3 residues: CASSQGIGDPYEQYF. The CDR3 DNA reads TGCGCCAGCAGCCAAGGCATCGGGGATCCCTACGAGCAGTACTTC.